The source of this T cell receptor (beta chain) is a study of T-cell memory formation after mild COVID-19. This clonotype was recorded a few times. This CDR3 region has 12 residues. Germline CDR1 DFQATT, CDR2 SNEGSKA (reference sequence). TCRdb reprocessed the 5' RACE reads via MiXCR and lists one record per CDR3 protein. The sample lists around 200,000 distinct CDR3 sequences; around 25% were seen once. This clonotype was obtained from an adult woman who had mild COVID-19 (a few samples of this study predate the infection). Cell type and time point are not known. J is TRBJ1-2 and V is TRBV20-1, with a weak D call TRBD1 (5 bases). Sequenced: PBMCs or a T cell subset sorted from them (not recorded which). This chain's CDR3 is CSALGARYGYTF. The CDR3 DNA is TGCAGCGCTCTCGGGGCACGCTATGGCTACACCTTC.